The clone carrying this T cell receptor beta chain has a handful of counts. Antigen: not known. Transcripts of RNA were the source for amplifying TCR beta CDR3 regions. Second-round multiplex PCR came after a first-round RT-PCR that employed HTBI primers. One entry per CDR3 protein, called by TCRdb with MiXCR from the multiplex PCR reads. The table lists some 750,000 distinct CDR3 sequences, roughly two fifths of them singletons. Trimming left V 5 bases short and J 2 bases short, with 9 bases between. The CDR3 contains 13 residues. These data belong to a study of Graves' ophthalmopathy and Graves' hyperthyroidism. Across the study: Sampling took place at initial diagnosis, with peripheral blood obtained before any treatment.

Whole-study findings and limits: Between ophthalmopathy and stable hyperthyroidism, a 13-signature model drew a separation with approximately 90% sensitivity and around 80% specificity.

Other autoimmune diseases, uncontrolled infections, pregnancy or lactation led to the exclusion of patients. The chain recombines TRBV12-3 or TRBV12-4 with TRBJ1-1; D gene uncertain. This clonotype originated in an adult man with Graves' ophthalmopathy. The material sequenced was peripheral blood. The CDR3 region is CASSGWRNTEAFF. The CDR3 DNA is TGTGCCAGCAGTGGTTGGCGCAACACTGAAGCTTTCTTT.